Here is one TCR beta chain with its context. Trimming removed 3 bases from V and 2 bases from J; junction bases left unmatched: 10. There are 16 residues in the CDR3. Germline CDR1 reads MDHEN; CDR2 reads SYDVKM. This specimen comes from a study of radiotherapy plus CTLA-4 blockade in lung cancer. Ipilimumab-mediated CTLA-4 blockade plus focal radiation was given to patients having chemo-refractory metastatic non-small-cell lung cancer. The repertoire was sequenced with immunoSEQ multiplex PCR; TCRdb's copy has only in-frame clones and lacks some. The sample includes roughly 59,000 clones, approximately 67% of them seen just once.

The source of this sequence is a human donor with non-small cell lung cancer whose response to radiotherapy plus ipilimumab could not be evaluated. Sequencing was performed on peripheral blood, taken from a patient treated with radiotherapy plus ipilimumab. This chain links TRBV28 with TRBJ2-7, with 7 positions matching TRBD2. The CDR3 protein is CASSFHLADLTYEQYF. The DNA for the CDR3 is TGTGCCAGCAGTTTCCACCTAGCGGACCTTACCTACGAGCAGTACTTC.